The 20 T cell receptor beta chains presented below share a single source sample, sequenced in a study of blood T cell repertoires in COVID-19. The method was immunoSEQ multiplex PCR; TCRdb's version includes in-frame clones alone and lacks a portion of them. The sample yields roughly 330,000 clones, under 90% seen once. Sample: PBMCs or T cells enriched from blood (not recorded which). Receptors originate from a woman between 18 and 29 years old who had recovered from COVID-19.

The rearrangement uses TRBV5-6 and TRBJ1-1; D is unresolved. CDR1 SGHDT and CDR2 YYEEEE come from the germline V gene. There are 16 residues in the CDR3. Trimming pared 2 bases from V and 0 bases from J, leaving 14 bases between. The DNA of the CDR3 is TGTGCCAGCAGCTTAGGACTCGCGAACTTGAACACTGAAGCTTTCTTT. Translating it yields CASSLGLANLNTEAFF. The complete variable domain, with remaining parts taken from reference TRBV5-6 and TRBJ1-1, reads DAGVTQSPTHLIKTRGQQVTLRCSPKSGHDTVSWYQQALGQGPQFIFQYYEEEERQRGNFPDRFSGHQFPNYSSELNVNALLLGDSALYLCASSLGLANLNTEAFFGQGTRLTVV.

This sequence joins TRBV2 and TRBJ2-5; possible D gene TRBD1, 5 bases. The ends were cut back, 2 bases at V and 4 bases at J, with 11 bases in the middle. The length of the CDR3 is 14 residues. CDR1 is SNHLY, CDR2 FYNNEI, per germline. Written as DNA, the CDR3 is TGTGCCAGCAGTGAAAACAGGCGAGGAGAGACCCAGTACTTC. This gives the protein CASSENRRGETQYF.

V usage is TRBV9 and J usage is TRBJ1-2; the D gene is possibly TRBD1 (5 bases). In germline, CDR1 is SGDLS, CDR2 YYNGEE. The CDR3 is 13 amino acids. V gave up 3 bases and J gave up 7 bases, with 13 bases separating them. CDR3 nucleotide sequence: TGTGCCAGCAGCGAGAGGGGAGGGCTTGGCTACACCTTC. It yields the protein CASSERGGLGYTF.

This clone was seen only once. This chain connects TRBV28 to TRBJ2-7, with 10 bases aligning to TRBD2. Germline CDR1 is MDHEN and CDR2 is SYDVKM. The CDR3 is made up of 16 amino acids. The J segment lost 2 bases and the V segment lost 8 bases, leaving 12 bases of the junction unmatched. The CDR3 nucleotides read TGTGCCAGCCAATCTTTCCTAGCGGGAGTAACCTACGAGCAGTACTTC. Its protein product is CASQSFLAGVTYEQYF.

The gene calls are TRBV25-1 and TRBJ1-2; weak D call: TRBD1 (5 bases). Trimming shortened V by 3 bases and J by 4 bases, and 18 bases separated the two germline ends. The CDR3 sequence is 16 residues long. Germline-derived CDR1 and CDR2 are MGHDK and SYGVNS. The CDR3 spells CASSDLGRGASYGYTF. CDR3 bases: TGTGCCAGCAGTGACCTCGGGAGGGGCGCATCCTATGGCTACACCTTC.

J is TRBJ2-7 and V is TRBV5-8; no firm D call. There are 14 residues in the CDR3. Trimming left V 6 bases short and J 3 bases short, with 16 bases between. From germline, CDR1 is SGHTS and CDR2 YDEGEE. The CDR3 protein is CASTQRSGYYEQYF. The CDR3 region has the DNA TGTGCCAGCACCCAAAGGAGTGGATACTACGAGCAGTACTTC.

The chain uses TRBV5-4 and TRBJ1-1; 11 bases map to TRBD1. The CDR3 is 15 residues long. With 1 base clipped from V and 7 bases from J, the junction kept 6 bases outside the gene matches. Germline CDR1 reads SGHNT; CDR2 reads YYREEE (reference sequence). The CDR3 is CASSLRWTGGLEAFF. The CDR3 coding sequence is TGTGCCAGCAGCTTGCGGTGGACAGGGGGCCTTGAAGCTTTCTTT.

This chain connects TRBV21-1 to TRBJ2-3; the table's D call, TRBD1, has no DNA check behind it. TRBV21-1 is assigned pseudogene status. The CDR3 extends over 15 amino acids. The CDR3 is CASSNWQGGTDTQYF. The CDR3 DNA reads TGTGCCAGCAGCAATTGGCAGGGGGGCACAGATACGCAGTATTTT.

The chain employs TRBV4-2 and TRBJ2-7, with 8 bases aligning to TRBD2. Trimming at V came to 4 bases and at J to 12 bases, leaving 11 bases not matched to a gene. Germline V gives CDR1 LGHNA, CDR2 YNFKEQ. CDR3 length: 13 residues. The CDR3 loop reads CASSPARSGGVYF. CDR3 nucleotide sequence: TGTGCCAGCAGCCCGGCCAGGTCCGGGGGGGTGTACTTC.

The DNA for the CDR3 is TGCGCCAGCAGCTTGAGCGGGGAAAATGAAAAACTGTTTTTT. Its translation is CASSLSGENEKLFF. The gene calls are TRBV5-1 and TRBJ1-4, with no clear D. CDR1 SGHRS and CDR2 YFSETQ come from the germline V gene. The V end lost 1 base, the J end lost 5 bases, and 9 bases lay between the germline ends. The CDR3 consists of 14 residues.

The chain carries TRBV6-6 and TRBJ2-7, with 9 bases aligning to TRBD2. Germline V gene lookup returns CDR1 MNHNY and CDR2 SVGAGI (reference sequence). The V and J ends lost 4 bases and 3 bases, in that order; junction bases with no gene match: 4. The CDR3 is 14 residues long. This CDR3 is CASSFGTSLYEQYF. In DNA, the CDR3 is TGTGCCAGCAGTTTCGGGACTAGCCTCTACGAGCAGTACTTC.

The chain recombines TRBV9 with TRBJ2-3; tentatively, D is TRBD2 (6 bases). The germline V and J ends were trimmed by 4 bases and 4 bases, with 13 bases remaining between them. Germline V gene sequence: CDR1 SGDLS, CDR2 YYNGEE. The CDR3 is made up of 14 amino acids. The CDR3 DNA reads TGTGCCAGCAGCCGGGGGTTCCCCGCAGATACGCAGTATTTT. This translates into CASSRGFPADTQYF.

The rearrangement uses TRBV7-9 and TRBJ1-4; 7 bases align to TRBD1. The ends lost 2 bases at V and 7 bases at J; junction bases unmatched: 1. The CDR3 has 13 amino acids. Germline V gene lookup returns CDR1 SEHNR and CDR2 FQNEAQ (reference sequence). The CDR3 DNA is TGTGCCAGCAGCTTATCAGGGGGTGAAAAACTGTTTTTT. Its protein is CASSLSGGEKLFF.

CDR3 amino acids: CASSSGLPDEQYF. The CDR3 bases are TGTGCCAGCAGCTCGGGACTCCCGGACGAGCAGTACTTC. The V gene is TRBV13, the J gene TRBJ2-7; possibly TRBD2 for D (6 bases). The CDR3 is 13 residues long. V lost 4 bases and J 5 bases, leaving 12 bases between the germline ends. Germline V gene data show CDR1 as PRHDT and CDR2 as FYEKMQ (reference sequence).

This chain connects TRBV18 to TRBJ2-7; a weak D match, TRBD2 (6 bases). The germline V gene encodes CDR1 KGHSH and CDR2 LQKENI. V was cut by 4 bases and J by 3 bases, with 10 bases left in between. The CDR3 sequence is 13 residues long. CDR3 sequence reads: CASSLDGGYEQYF. DNA for the CDR3: TGTGCCAGCTCACTAGACGGGGGCTACGAGCAGTACTTC.

The chain links TRBV6-5 to TRBJ2-2; TRBD1 agrees at 11 bases. CDR3 length: 15 residues. Germline trimming cut 6 bases from V and 7 bases from J; bases unmatched to any gene: 7. The germline V gene has CDR1 MNHEY and CDR2 SVGAGI. DNA for the CDR3: TGTGCCAGCAGGGAGCTGGGACAGGGGGTCGGGGAGCTGTTTTTT. This translates into CASRELGQGVGELFF.

The V call is TRBV9, the J call TRBJ2-1; 16 bases match TRBD2. The CDR3 sequence is 19 residues long. With 4 bases clipped from V and 7 bases from J, the junction kept 14 bases outside the gene matches. CDR1 and CDR2 from the germline V gene are SGDLS and YYNGEE. CDR3 coding DNA: TGTGCCAGCAGCACCCCGGGACTAGCGGGGGGGAAGAGGTTGAATGAGCAGTTCTTC. This gives the protein CASSTPGLAGGKRLNEQFF. Full variable domain (rest looked up from reference TRBV9 and TRBJ2-1): DSGVTQTPKHLITATGQRVTLRCSPRSGDLSVYWYQQSLDQGLQFLIQYYNGEERAKGNILERFSAQQFPDLHSELNLSSLELGDSALYFCASSTPGLAGGKRLNEQFFGPGTRLTVL.

This clone came up a few times. The J gene is TRBJ1-6, the V gene TRBV7-6; 8 nucleotides agree with TRBD1. There are 15 residues in the CDR3. V dropped 5 bases and J dropped 7; count of bases not matched to a gene: 7. Germline V gives CDR1 SGHVS, CDR2 FNYEAQ. The CDR3 here is CASSLRTGRNSPLHF. CDR3 DNA sequence: TGTGCCAGCAGCCTAAGGACAGGGAGGAATTCACCCCTCCACTTT.

This chain joins TRBV10-1 and TRBJ1-6; D is perhaps TRBD1 (6 bases). CDR1 WNHNN and CDR2 SYGVQD come from the germline V gene (reference sequence). Trimming left V 0 bases short and J 10 bases short, with 13 bases between. CDR3 size: 15 residues. The CDR3 coding sequence is TGCGCCAGCAGTGAGTCCGAACAGGGAAGATCACCCCTCCACTTT. Amino acid sequence: CASSESEQGRSPLHF.

The gene calls are TRBV30 and TRBJ1-1; perhaps TRBD1 as D (5 bases). Deletions cut 2 bases from V and 6 bases from J, with 10 bases between. From germline, CDR1 is GTSNPN and CDR2 SVGIG (reference sequence). The CDR3 extends over 12 amino acids. CDR3 sequence (DNA): TGTGCCTGGAGTACCCAGGGCGCTGAAGCTTTCTTT. Protein: CAWSTQGAEAFF. Full variable domain (outside the CDR3, taken from reference TRBV30 and TRBJ1-1): SQTIHQWPATLVQPVGSPLSLECTVEGTSNPNLYWYRQAAGRGLQLLFYSVGIGQISSEVPQNLSASRPQDRQFILSSKKLLLSDSGFYLCAWSTQGAEAFFGQGTRLTVV.